This T cell receptor (beta chain) was documented in a study of PD-L1 blockade in urothelial cancer. The CDR3 has 11 amino acids. CDR1 and CDR2 from the germline V gene are LNHDA and SQIVND (reference sequence). V was pared by 5 bases and J by 4 bases, with 6 bases between. TCRdb's table, derived via immunoSEQ multiplex PCR, lists solely in-frame clones and lacks some. Of roughly 56,000 clones in the sample, almost 85% were seen once. Sequenced material: PBMCs, taken around atezolizumab (anti-PD-L1) treatment. The clonotype originates from a man between 65 and 79 years old with urothelial cancer. J is TRBJ2-7 and V is TRBV19; D gene unclear. CDR3 bases: TGTGCCAGTAGTGGAGCTTACGAGCAGTACTTC. Its protein is CASSGAYEQYF.